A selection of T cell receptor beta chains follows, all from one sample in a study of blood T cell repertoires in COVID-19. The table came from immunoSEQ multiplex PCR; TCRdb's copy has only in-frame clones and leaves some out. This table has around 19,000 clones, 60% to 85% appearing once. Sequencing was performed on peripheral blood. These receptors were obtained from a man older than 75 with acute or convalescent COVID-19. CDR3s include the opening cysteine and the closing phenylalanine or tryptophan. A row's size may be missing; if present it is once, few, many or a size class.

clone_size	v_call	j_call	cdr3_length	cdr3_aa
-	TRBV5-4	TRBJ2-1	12	CASSPGGYEQFF
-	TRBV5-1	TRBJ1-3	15	CASSWGGGSGNTIYF
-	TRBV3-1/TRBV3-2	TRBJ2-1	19	CASSQSAGVFCLVGNEQFF
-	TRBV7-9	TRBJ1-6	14	CASSPYREGSPLHF
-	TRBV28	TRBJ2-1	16	CASSHQGATSYNEQFF
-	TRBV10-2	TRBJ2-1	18	CASWGVGLAGVGYNEQFF
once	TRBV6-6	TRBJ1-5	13	CASTTDSNQPQHF
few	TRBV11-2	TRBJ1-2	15	CASSFFRDSPYGYTF
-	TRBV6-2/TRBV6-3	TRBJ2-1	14	CASSSGQGPNEQFF
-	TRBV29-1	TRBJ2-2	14	CSVGRQGNTGELFF
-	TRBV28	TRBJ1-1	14	CASSSDGLGTEAFF
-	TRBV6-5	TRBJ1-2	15	CASSSPGAATISYTF
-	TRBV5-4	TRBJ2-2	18	CASSPEVPSGTNTGELFF
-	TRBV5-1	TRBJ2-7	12	CASSSQGDEQYF
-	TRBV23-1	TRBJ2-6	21	CASSQISRGQGLIAGANVLTF
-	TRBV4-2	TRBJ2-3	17	CASSELLSGSGADTQYF
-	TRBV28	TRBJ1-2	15	CASSLEGQGVYGYTF
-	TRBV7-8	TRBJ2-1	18	CASSQSVVKTSFYNEQFF
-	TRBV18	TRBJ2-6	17	CASSPDRGRSGANVLTF
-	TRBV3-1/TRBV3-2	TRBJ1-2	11	CASSQDLGYTF
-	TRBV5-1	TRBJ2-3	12	CASSLASDTQYF
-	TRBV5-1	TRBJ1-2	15	CASSQKTGTNYGYTF
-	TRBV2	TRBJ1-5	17	CASSEFRAGGLNQPQHF
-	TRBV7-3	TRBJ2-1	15	CASSLSRTSGNEQFF
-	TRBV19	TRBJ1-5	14	CASTTGGANQPQHF
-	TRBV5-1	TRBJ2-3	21	CASSWGTPGTSVSPHTDTQYF
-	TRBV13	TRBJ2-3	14	CASSPELREATQYF
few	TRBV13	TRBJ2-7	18	CASSLGPPDRASGYEQYF
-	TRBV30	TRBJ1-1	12	CAWDRANTEAFF
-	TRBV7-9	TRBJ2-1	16	CASSQRTSGSYNEQFF
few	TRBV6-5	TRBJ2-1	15	CASTSDSGRGNEQFF
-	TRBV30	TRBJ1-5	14	CAWNRGAGNQPQHF
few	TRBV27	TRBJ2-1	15	CASTYRRTGYNEQFF
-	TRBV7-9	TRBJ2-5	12	CASSPGEETQYF
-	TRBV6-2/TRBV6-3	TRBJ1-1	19	CASSYLLVSKQGADTEAFF
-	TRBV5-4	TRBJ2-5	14	CASSLEQRQETQYF
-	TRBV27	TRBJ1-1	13	CASSLTENTEAFF
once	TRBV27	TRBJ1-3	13	CASALNSGNTIYF
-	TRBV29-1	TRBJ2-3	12	CSVAASGDTQYF
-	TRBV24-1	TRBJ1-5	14	CATQGVDGNQPQHF
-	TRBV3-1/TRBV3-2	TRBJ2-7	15	CASSQVSREGRFQYF
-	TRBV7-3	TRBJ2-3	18	CASSDGRGTSGNTDTQYF
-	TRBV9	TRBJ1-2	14	CASSSPNRSYGYTF
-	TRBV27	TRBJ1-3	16	CASSLGGDRDLNTIYF
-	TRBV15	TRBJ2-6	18	CATSSDQTGGGGANVLTF
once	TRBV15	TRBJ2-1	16	CATSSGGEKTYNEQFF